The source of this TCR beta chain is a study of OX40 agonist ivuxolimab in advanced cancers. Across the study: Among those treated, three patients had partial responses, one with hepatocellular carcinoma and two with cutaneous melanoma. Study-level results: At doses 0.1 to 3.0 mg/kg, CD4+ and CD8+ clones expanded. Certain nonresponding patients likewise had low normalized T-cell clonal expansion.

CDR1 is SNHLY, CDR2 FYNNEI, per germline. V was shortened by 6 bases and J by 0 bases, with 14 bases between the two germline ends. The CDR3 totals 15 residues. With regard to this clone: Its antigen is unknown.

Generated by immunoSEQ multiplex PCR, the TCRdb table keeps only in-frame clones and is missing some. The sample lists 100,000 or so clones, 90% occurring once. The sequence came from an adult with an advanced solid tumor such as melanoma, head and neck, liver or kidney cancer. Sample: CD4+ or CD8+ T cells sorted from blood, taken in a trial of the OX40 agonist ivuxolimab. The chain employs TRBV2 and TRBJ1-2; D is perhaps TRBD1 (6 bases). The CDR3: CASRGQGMSNYGYTF. In nucleotides, the CDR3 is TGTGCCAGCAGGGGTCAGGGGATGTCTAACTATGGCTACACCTTC.